Each of the 19 T cell receptor beta chains below was sequenced from the same sample in a study of human T cells and chemical hapten exposure. Each CDR3 protein is one row after TCRdb ran MiXCR on the 5' RACE reads. The sample lists roughly 120,000 distinct CDR3 sequences; around a fifth were seen once. Extraction yielded total RNA from whole blood (unfractionated). Source of these receptors: a human donor in good health.

This chain connects TRBV6-5 to TRBJ1-2; 8 bases are a match to TRBD1. V shed 7 bases, J shed 4 bases, and the junction held 14 bases outside the gene matches. CDR3 length: 16 residues. Germline V gene sequence: CDR1 MNHEY, CDR2 SVGAGI. In DNA, the CDR3 is TGTGCCAGCACCAACGTTAGACAGGGGTTCAGCTATGGCTACACCTTC. Translating gives CASTNVRQGFSYGYTF.

The V and J genes are TRBV24-1 and TRBJ2-7, with 7 positions matching TRBD1. The CDR3 runs to 15 residues. Looked up from germline, CDR1 is KGHDR and CDR2 is SFDVKD. Trimming took 3 bases from V and 7 from J; bases not matched to a gene: 11. This CDR3 is CATSDPGQAPGEQYF. CDR3 nucleotides: TGTGCCACCAGTGATCCTGGACAGGCCCCTGGAGAGCAGTACTTC.

The chain couples TRBV5-1 to TRBJ2-3, with D tentatively TRBD2 (5 bases). This CDR3 spans 15 amino acids. Per the germline V gene, CDR1 is SGHRS and CDR2 is YFSETQ. V dropped 1 base and J dropped 0 bases, with 9 bases sitting between them. DNA of the CDR3: TGCGCCAGCAGCTTGTTGGGCGGGAGCACAGATACGCAGTATTTT. It codes for CASSLLGGSTDTQYF.

This sequence joins TRBV21-1 and TRBJ1-5. TRBV21-1 is described as a pseudogene. This CDR3 region has 14 residues. CDR3 amino acids: CASSKVRGCQPQHF. In DNA form, the CDR3 reads TGTGCCAGCAGCAAAGTTCGAGGATGTCAGCCCCAGCATTTT.

There are a few counts of this clonotype. This sequence joins TRBV15 and TRBJ1-2; no firm D call. The CDR3 has 13 residues. The germline V and J ends were trimmed by 5 bases and 6 bases, with 13 bases remaining between them. CDR1 is LNHNV, CDR2 YYDKDF, per germline (reference sequence). In DNA, the CDR3 is TGTGCCACCAGCGAGCCCCCGAGTCATGGCTACACCTTC. Amino acids: CATSEPPSHGYTF.

This clonotype was counted ten times or more. The rearrangement uses TRBV6-5 and TRBJ1-1; D gene unclear. The CDR3 loop spans 14 amino acids. Trimming cost V 7 bases and J 1 base, with 13 bases left between them. Looked up from germline, CDR1 is MNHEY and CDR2 is SVGAGI. For the CDR3, the DNA is TGTGCCAGCACTCCATCCCTAGCGAACACTGAAGCTTTCTTT. Protein sequence: CASTPSLANTEAFF.

CDR3 DNA: TGTGCCAGCAGTTTAGCGGGAGTGGTTTACAATGAGCAGTTCTTC. Its translation: CASSLAGVVYNEQFF. The chain has TRBV27 and TRBJ2-1, with 7 bases aligning to TRBD2. CDR3 size: 15 residues. V dropped 2 bases and J dropped 4; count of bases not matched to a gene: 5. Germline lookup yields CDR1 MNHEY and CDR2 SMNVEV (reference sequence).

In the case of this clonotype: Relative to the germline gene, one junction end is altered; a read error may explain this. This chain connects TRBV28 to TRBJ1-2; D remains unclear. Germline V gene lookup returns CDR1 MDHEN and CDR2 SYDVKM. CDR3 length: 15 residues. The chain's CDR3 is CASSSKLRRSYGDTF. The DNA of the CDR3 is TGTGCCAGCAGCTCCAAACTTAGACGGTCTTATGGCGACACCTTC.

This clonotype was seen a handful of times. This chain links TRBV15 with TRBJ1-1; TRBD1 aligns across 8 bases. Germline CDR1 LNHNV, CDR2 YYDKDF (reference sequence). The CDR3 contains 14 residues. The V gene end was trimmed by 2 bases and the J gene end by 5 bases; junction bases not matched to a gene: 4. DNA of the CDR3: TGTGCCACCAGCAGAAACAGGGGGTTTACTGAAGCTTTCTTT. Translated, it gives CATSRNRGFTEAFF.

This clonotype appeared many times. This chain uses TRBV11-2 with TRBJ2-1; a weak D match, TRBD1 (5 bases). The V end lost 1 base, the J end lost 10 bases, and 11 bases lay between the germline ends. Germline-derived CDR1 and CDR2 are SGHAT and FQNNGV. The CDR3 sequence is 13 residues long. The CDR3 DNA reads TGTGCCAGCAGCTTAGTAAGGGGTACCGAGCAGTTCTTC. Its translation: CASSLVRGTEQFF.

This clonotype has a handful of counts. The V and J genes are TRBV30 and TRBJ1-5, with 7 nucleotides matching TRBD1. J was trimmed by 2 bases and V by 5 bases; bases with no gene match: 6. The CDR3 spans 14 residues. CDR1 is GTSNPN and CDR2 is SVGIG in the germline V gene (reference sequence). The CDR3 loop is CAWGGQAGNQPQHF. CDR3 nucleotide sequence: TGTGCCTGGGGTGGACAGGCGGGCAATCAGCCCCAGCATTTT.

This clonotype was found once. Sequence at one end of the junction differs from germline and may be a read error. The gene calls are TRBV20-1 and TRBJ2-1, with D maybe TRBD2 (6 bases). CDR1 is DFQATT, CDR2 SNEGSKA, per germline (reference sequence). CDR3 size: 17 residues. The CDR3 nucleotides read TGCAGTGCTAGAGATCAGAGCGGGTCAAGCTCCTGCAATGAGCAGTTCTTC. Its protein is CSARDQSGSSSCNEQFF.

The rearrangement links TRBV28 to TRBJ2-5; D could derive from TRBD1 or TRBD2 (5 bases each). V was shortened by 2 bases and J by 4 bases, with 17 bases between the two germline ends. This CDR3 comprises 16 residues. Per the germline V gene, CDR1 is MDHEN and CDR2 is SYDVKM. This chain's CDR3 is CASSLRLTVGGETQYF. Written as DNA, the CDR3 is TGTGCCAGCAGTTTACGCCTGACAGTCGGAGGAGAGACCCAGTACTTC.

This rearrangement joins TRBV7-9 to TRBJ1-1; D is uncertain. From germline, CDR1 is SEHNR and CDR2 FQNEAQ (reference sequence). Trimming cost V 1 base and J 8 bases, with 11 bases left between them. The length of the CDR3 is 13 residues. In DNA form, the CDR3 reads TGTGCCAGCAGCTTAGTTTACAGTCGAGAAGCTTTCTTT. This codes for CASSLVYSREAFF.

The chain is built from TRBV2 and TRBJ1-4; 9 bases align to TRBD1. Losses at the gene ends were 6 bases for V and 10 bases for J; bases not matched to a gene: 6. CDR3 length equals 13 residues. CDR1 is SNHLY and CDR2 is FYNNEI in the germline V gene. This CDR3 is CASSRQGVGKLFF. As DNA, the CDR3 is TGTGCCAGCAGCAGACAGGGGGTCGGAAAACTGTTTTTT.

This clonotype was seen many times. The V call is TRBV4-1, the J call TRBJ2-1, with a weak D call TRBD2 (6 bases). CDR1 and CDR2 (germline): MGHRA, YSYEKL. This CDR3 comprises 18 residues. The V end lost 1 base, the J end lost 4 bases, and 20 bases lay between the germline ends. Here the CDR3 reads CASSQGWTGSAAYNEQFF. In DNA form, the CDR3 reads TGCGCCAGCAGCCAAGGCTGGACCGGGAGTGCAGCGTACAATGAGCAGTTCTTC.

The genes are TRBV3-1 and TRBJ2-7, with 7 bases fitting TRBD2. Unmatched junction bases numbered 4, after V lost 3 bases and J lost 5 bases. The germline gives CDR1 LGHDT, CDR2 YNNKEL (reference sequence). The CDR3 contains 13 residues. CDR3 in DNA: TGTGCCAGCAGCCACAAAGGGAGGGACGAGCAGTACTTC. This encodes CASSHKGRDEQYF.

The rearrangement links TRBV20-1 to TRBJ2-6; no definite D call. The V end was cut by 3 bases, the J end by 3 bases, with 21 bases between. This CDR3 comprises 18 residues. Germline CDR1 and CDR2: DFQATT and SNEGSKA (reference sequence). CDR3: CSARPPYGSSFGANVLTF. CDR3 sequence (DNA): TGCAGTGCTAGGCCCCCCTACGGCTCCAGCTTTGGGGCCAACGTCCTGACTTTC.

This clonotype has just a few counts. V usage is TRBV12-3 or TRBV12-4 and J usage is TRBJ2-7, with 7 bases lining up with TRBD2. J was trimmed by 4 bases and V by 0 bases; bases with no gene match: 3. The CDR3 length is 14 residues. The CDR3 DNA follows: TGTGCCAGCAGTTTAGCGGGAGGGGTATACGAGCAGTACTTC. Protein: CASSLAGGVYEQYF.